This entry lists 30 T cell receptor beta chains sequenced from one sample in a study of T cell changes during pregnancy in multiple sclerosis (dated 2019 in TCRdb). Preparation of the library involved the immunoSEQ multiplex PCR assay. TCRdb holds this immuneACCESS table with in-frame rearrangements only. Some clones are missing; in checked studies, unresolved V genes explain under half, and the rest has no known cause. This sample is represented by over 35,000 clones; nearly 90% of them were singletons. 0.9% of the sample lies in the top ten. The specimen comprised CD4+ T cells from peripheral blood mononuclear cells, sampled after pregnancy. The receptors come from a female donor with multiple sclerosis, enrolled in a pregnancy study.

V usage is TRBV28 and J usage is TRBJ2-7; tentative D call: TRBD1 (6 bases). Per germline, CDR1 MDHEN and CDR2 SYDVKM. Trimming took off 5 bases at V and 1 base at J, with 15 bases between the two ends. The length of the CDR3 is 15 residues. CDR3 loop: CASSTFGDTSYEQYF. CDR3 bases: TGTGCCAGCAGTACCTTTGGGGACACTTCCTACGAGCAGTACTTC.

The CDR3 DNA reads TGTGCCAGCTCACGATCGGGACAGGGAGCTAATGGCTACACCTTC. It codes for CASSRSGQGANGYTF. The chain employs TRBV18 and TRBJ1-2; TRBD1 matches 9 bases. J lost 6 bases, V lost 4 bases, and 9 bases had no gene match. This CDR3 spans 15 amino acids. The germline gives CDR1 KGHSH, CDR2 LQKENI.

The chain joins TRBV28 to TRBJ2-2; tentatively, D is TRBD2 (5 bases). The V end lost 3 bases, the J end lost 4 bases, and 6 bases lay between the germline ends. CDR3 length equals 13 residues. CDR1 is MDHEN and CDR2 is SYDVKM in the germline V gene. This CDR3 is CASSFGGTGELFF. In nucleotides, the CDR3 is TGTGCCAGCAGTTTTGGAGGCACCGGGGAGCTGTTTTTT.

The rearrangement joins TRBV25-1 to TRBJ1-6, with 9 bases identical to TRBD1. CDR3 length equals 15 residues. The ends lost 5 bases at V and 8 bases at J; junction bases unmatched: 7. Germline CDR1 and CDR2: MGHDK and SYGVNS. The DNA for the CDR3 is TGTGCCAGCAGTATATACAGGGGGCTTTATTCACCCCTCCACTTT. Protein sequence: CASSIYRGLYSPLHF.

The genes are TRBV18 and TRBJ2-2, with D uncertain. Germline assignment: CDR1 KGHSH and CDR2 LQKENI. Trimming removed 3 bases at V and 6 bases at J, with 17 bases between. This CDR3 region has 16 residues. CDR3 sequence: CASSPRVSGFAGELFF. CDR3 sequence (DNA): TGTGCCAGCTCACCCCGAGTCTCGGGTTTCGCCGGGGAGCTGTTTTTT.

The V and J genes are TRBV10-3 and TRBJ2-7; the D gene is possibly TRBD2 (6 bases). The CDR3 runs 11 residues. Germline V gene lookup returns CDR1 ENHRY and CDR2 SYGVKD. Deletions cut 9 bases from V and 3 bases from J, with 9 bases between. CDR3 loop: CAMGDFYEQYF. DNA of the CDR3: TGTGCCATGGGGGACTTCTACGAGCAGTACTTC.

This clone was counted a few times. Distinct nucleotide sequences in the sample also encode this CDR3. This chain joins TRBV11-2 and TRBJ1-2, with D perhaps TRBD1 (5 bases). Trimming removed 5 bases at V and 8 bases at J, with 9 bases between. The germline gives CDR1 SGHAT, CDR2 FQNNGV. CDR3 size: 11 residues. This CDR3 is CASSLGGGYTF. The CDR3 nucleotides are TGTGCCAGCAGCCTGGGGGGGGGCTACACCTTC.

The V gene is TRBV6-1, the J gene TRBJ2-7; perhaps TRBD1 as D (6 bases). There are 13 residues in the CDR3. CDR1 and CDR2 from the germline V gene are MNHNS and SASEGT. Trimming pared 6 bases from V and 1 base from J, leaving 10 bases between. For the CDR3, the DNA is TGTGCCAGCAGCCGGGACATATCCTACGAGCAGTACTTC. This encodes CASSRDISYEQYF.

The chain couples TRBV9 to TRBJ1-2; TRBD1 matches 8 bases. The CDR3 runs 16 residues. Germline assignment: CDR1 SGDLS and CDR2 YYNGEE. V trimming: 0 bases; J trimming: 4 bases; junction bases outside the gene matches: 8. Here the CDR3 DNA reads TGTGCCAGCAGCGTAGGTCCCGGGACAGGTATCTATGGCTACACCTTC. Its protein is CASSVGPGTGIYGYTF.

The CDR3 coding sequence is TGTGCCAGCTCACCATTGGGGGCCTTGGATACTAATGAAAAACTGTTTTTT. This sequence encodes CASSPLGALDTNEKLFF. The chain links TRBV18 to TRBJ1-4, with D possibly matching TRBD1 (6 bases). Deletions cut 2 bases from V and 2 bases from J, with 15 bases between. The germline V gene has CDR1 KGHSH and CDR2 LQKENI. The CDR3 is made up of 17 amino acids.

The chain uses TRBV11-2 and TRBJ2-5; TRBD2 might be the D (5 bases). V lost 4 bases to trimming and J lost 5 bases, with 11 bases between them. Germline CDR1 and CDR2: SGHAT and FQNNGV. The CDR3 contains 13 residues. CDR3 amino acids: CASSSLVGETQYF. The DNA of the CDR3 is TGTGCCAGCAGCTCACTAGTTGGCGAGACCCAGTACTTC.

Only one count was recorded for this clone. The V call is TRBV7-2, the J call TRBJ2-7; D is perhaps TRBD2 (5 bases). Germline CDR1 is SGHTA and CDR2 is FQGNSA. This CDR3 is 14 amino acids long. The germline V and J ends were trimmed by 5 bases and 3 bases, with 14 bases remaining between them. CDR3 residues: CASSLRGGGYEQYF. The CDR3 DNA follows: TGTGCCAGCAGCCTTCGAGGAGGCGGCTACGAGCAGTACTTC.

To note about this clone: This could be a read error, since a much larger clone is one nucleotide away. The chain combines TRBV5-1 with TRBJ2-2; unclear D gene. Per germline, CDR1 SGHRS and CDR2 YFSETQ. The CDR3 has 13 amino acids. With 1 base removed from V and 7 bases from J, the gap between germline ends came to 8 bases. CDR3 residues: CASSLSYDGELFF. The CDR3 nucleotides are TGCGCCAGCAGCTTGTCCTACGACGGGGAGCTGTTTTTT.

This sequence joins TRBV7-2 and TRBJ1-1; D unclear. In germline, CDR1 is SGHTA, CDR2 FQGNSA. Trimming left V 2 bases short and J 1 base short, with 11 bases between. CDR3 length: 15 amino acids. This CDR3 reads CASSLRWAANTEAFF. The CDR3 region has the DNA TGTGCCAGCAGCTTACGATGGGCAGCGAACACTGAAGCTTTCTTT. The full variable domain, in which reference TRBV7-2 and TRBJ1-1 provide the parts outside the CDR3, is GAGVSQSPSNKVTEKGKDVELRCDPISGHTALYWYRQSLGQGLEFLIYFQGNSAPDKSGLPSDRFSAERTGGSVSTLTIQRTQQEDSAVYLCASSLRWAANTEAFFGQGTRLTVV.

The chain links TRBV7-2 to TRBJ1-3; D remains ambiguous. The length of the CDR3 is 16 residues. Germline V gives CDR1 SGHTA, CDR2 FQGNSA. V was pared by 5 bases and J by 1 base, with 15 bases between. CDR3 nucleotides: TGTGCCAGCAGCCCATCCAGTACAGCATCTGGAAACACCATATATTTT. Translating it yields CASSPSSTASGNTIYF.

By its share, this clone is medium-sized. This rearrangement joins TRBV6-5 to TRBJ1-1; D unclear. The V gene's germline CDR1 is MNHEY and CDR2 SVGAGI. The CDR3 extends over 14 amino acids. V lost 2 bases and J 4 bases, leaving 11 bases between the germline ends. CDR3 sequence reads: CASSYALSGTEAFF. The CDR3 DNA sequence: TGTGCCAGCAGTTACGCCCTGTCGGGCACTGAAGCTTTCTTT.

The V call is TRBV5-1, the J call TRBJ2-3, with D possibly being TRBD2 (5 bases). Germline V gene sequence: CDR1 SGHRS, CDR2 YFSETQ. Trimming took off 9 bases at V and 5 bases at J, with 19 bases between the two ends. The CDR3 totals 14 residues. The CDR3 region is CATAMEAPGDTQYF. Written as DNA, the CDR3 is TGCGCCACAGCAATGGAGGCCCCGGGAGATACGCAGTATTTT.

V is TRBV10-2 and J is TRBJ2-3; TRBD2 matches at 13 bases. Germline trimming cut 5 bases from V and 5 bases from J; bases unmatched to any gene: 1. The CDR3 runs 14 residues. Germline loops: CDR1 WSHSY, CDR2 SAAADI. The CDR3 region has the DNA TGCGCCAGCAGTTGGACTAGCGGGGGAGATACGCAGTATTTT. Its protein product is CASSWTSGGDTQYF.

This chain joins TRBV6-1 and TRBJ1-1; 8 nucleotides align to TRBD1. The CDR3 runs to 13 residues. Germline loops: CDR1 MNHNS, CDR2 SASEGT. After removal of 6 bases from V and 5 bases from J, the junction contained 5 bases not matched to a gene. The DNA of the CDR3 is TGTGCCAGCAGCCGCACAGGGGGGACTGAAGCTTTCTTT. Residues: CASSRTGGTEAFF.

This chain links TRBV5-1 with TRBJ2-5, with D tentatively TRBD2 (6 bases). CDR1 is SGHRS, CDR2 YFSETQ, per germline. The CDR3 spans 16 residues. V shed 2 bases and J shed 5 bases, with 19 bases lying between them. CDR3 nucleotides: TGCGCCAGCAGCTTCGGGGCTAGCGTAGGGCGGGAGACCCAGTACTTC. Protein product: CASSFGASVGRETQYF.

The chain uses TRBV2 and TRBJ1-6; the D is unclear. V lost 10 bases and J lost 4, with 11 bases in between. CDR3 length: 13 residues. Germline-derived CDR1 and CDR2 are SNHLY and FYNNEI. The CDR3 DNA sequence: TGTGCCACCGGTCTCGATTATAATTCACCCCTCCACTTT. Residues: CATGLDYNSPLHF. Based on the CDR3 plus reference TRBV2 and TRBJ1-6, the full variable domain is EPEVTQTPSHQVTQMGQEVILRCVPISNHLYFYWYRQILGQKVEFLVSFYNNEISEKSEIFDDQFSVERPDGSNFTLKIRSTKLEDSAMYFCATGLDYNSPLHFGNGTRLTVT.

This clone was detected a few times. This rearrangement joins TRBV5-1 to TRBJ2-7; TRBD1 matches 9 bases. Trimming took 6 bases from V and 5 from J; bases not matched to a gene: 12. CDR3 length: 15 amino acids. Per germline, CDR1 SGHRS and CDR2 YFSETQ. The CDR3 sequence is CASTQPGTGYHEQYF. The CDR3 nucleotides are TGCGCCAGCACACAACCGGGGACAGGGTACCACGAGCAGTACTTC.

The rearrangement links TRBV19 to TRBJ1-3; D not certain. Trimming left V 7 bases short and J 3 bases short, with 7 bases between. The CDR3 totals 12 residues. From germline, CDR1 is LNHDA and CDR2 SQIVND (reference sequence). DNA for the CDR3: TGTGCCAGTACCCTACGTGGAAACACCATATATTTT. It yields the protein CASTLRGNTIYF.

With regard to this clone: At one end, the junction sequence differs from germline, possibly due to a read error. The J gene is TRBJ2-3, the V gene TRBV6-5; no clear D gene. CDR3 length: 9 amino acids. Germline CDR1 reads MNHEY; CDR2 reads SVGAGI. The CDR3 sequence: CASRKQLHF. The CDR3 nucleotides read TGTGCCAGCAGAAAACAGCTCCATTTT.

The chain recombines TRBV2 with TRBJ2-5; D ambiguous. V lost 6 bases and J lost 4, with 12 bases in between. In germline, CDR1 is SNHLY, CDR2 FYNNEI. This CDR3 comprises 13 residues. Written as DNA, the CDR3 is TGTGCCAGCAGCCCCAACACGGGAGAGACCCAGTACTTC. Protein: CASSPNTGETQYF. The variable domain in full, completed from reference TRBV2 and TRBJ2-5, reads EPEVTQTPSHQVTQMGQEVILRCVPISNHLYFYWYRQILGQKVEFLVSFYNNEISEKSEIFDDQFSVERPDGSNFTLKIRSTKLEDSAMYFCASSPNTGETQYFGPGTRLLVL.

V usage is TRBV7-2 and J usage is TRBJ2-3; D is possibly TRBD2 (6 bases). V dropped 2 bases and J dropped 2 bases, with 20 bases sitting between them. Germline V lookup: CDR1 SGHTA, CDR2 FQGNSA. This CDR3 is 18 amino acids long. The CDR3 DNA sequence: TGTGCCAGCAGCTTAAGAGATAACCGGGGGTCTTACACAGATACGCAGTATTTT. Its protein is CASSLRDNRGSYTDTQYF.

The chain links TRBV7-9 to TRBJ1-4; TRBD1 matches 7 bases. From germline, CDR1 is SEHNR and CDR2 FQNEAQ (reference sequence). The ends lost 5 bases at V and 8 bases at J; junction bases unmatched: 5. This CDR3 has 13 residues. CDR3 amino acids: CASSNRGGEKLFF. CDR3 nucleotides: TGTGCCAGCAGCAACAGGGGAGGCGAAAAACTGTTTTTT.

This clone has a single count. Here the CDR3 DNA reads TGTGCCAGCAGCCGTGCCGGGACAGGGGCCTACAATGAGCAGTTCTTC. This codes for CASSRAGTGAYNEQFF. The chain carries TRBV14 and TRBJ2-1, with 10 bases lining up with TRBD1. The CDR3 spans 16 residues. Trimming took 4 bases from V and 2 from J; bases not matched to a gene: 5. Germline CDR1 and CDR2: SGHDN and FVKESK.

The rearrangement links TRBV7-2 to TRBJ2-4, with D uncertain. CDR3 size: 15 residues. Germline CDR1 and CDR2: SGHTA and FQGNSA. V lost 1 base and J 3 bases, leaving 10 bases between the germline ends. Here the CDR3 DNA reads TGTGCCAGCAGCTTAGGGCTCCGTAACAAAAACATTCAGTACTTC. This translates into CASSLGLRNKNIQYF. Full variable domain (missing parts from reference TRBV7-2 and TRBJ2-4): GAGVSQSPSNKVTEKGKDVELRCDPISGHTALYWYRQSLGQGLEFLIYFQGNSAPDKSGLPSDRFSAERTGGSVSTLTIQRTQQEDSAVYLCASSLGLRNKNIQYFGAGTRLSVL.

This clone showed up just once. J is TRBJ1-1 and V is TRBV11-2; weak D call: TRBD1 (6 bases). V was pared by 4 bases and J by 3 bases, with 9 bases between. CDR3 length: 13 amino acids. Germline CDR1 reads SGHAT; CDR2 reads FQNNGV. CDR3 residues: CASSSQGDTEAFF. The CDR3, as DNA: TGTGCCAGCAGCTCACAGGGTGACACTGAAGCTTTCTTT.